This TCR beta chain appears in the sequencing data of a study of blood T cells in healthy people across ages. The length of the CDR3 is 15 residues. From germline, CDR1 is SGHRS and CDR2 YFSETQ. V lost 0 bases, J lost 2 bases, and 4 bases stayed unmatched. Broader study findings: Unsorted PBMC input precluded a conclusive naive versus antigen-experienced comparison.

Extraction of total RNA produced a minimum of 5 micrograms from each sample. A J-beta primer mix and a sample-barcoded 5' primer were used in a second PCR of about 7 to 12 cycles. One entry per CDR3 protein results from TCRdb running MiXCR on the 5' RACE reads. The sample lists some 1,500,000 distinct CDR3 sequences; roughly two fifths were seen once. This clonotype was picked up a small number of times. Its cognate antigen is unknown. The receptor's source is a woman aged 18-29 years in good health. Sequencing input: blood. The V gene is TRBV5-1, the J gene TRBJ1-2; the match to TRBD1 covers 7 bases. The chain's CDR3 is CASSLVQGGNYGYTF. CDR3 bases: TGCGCCAGCAGCTTGGTTCAGGGGGGGAACTATGGCTACACCTTC.